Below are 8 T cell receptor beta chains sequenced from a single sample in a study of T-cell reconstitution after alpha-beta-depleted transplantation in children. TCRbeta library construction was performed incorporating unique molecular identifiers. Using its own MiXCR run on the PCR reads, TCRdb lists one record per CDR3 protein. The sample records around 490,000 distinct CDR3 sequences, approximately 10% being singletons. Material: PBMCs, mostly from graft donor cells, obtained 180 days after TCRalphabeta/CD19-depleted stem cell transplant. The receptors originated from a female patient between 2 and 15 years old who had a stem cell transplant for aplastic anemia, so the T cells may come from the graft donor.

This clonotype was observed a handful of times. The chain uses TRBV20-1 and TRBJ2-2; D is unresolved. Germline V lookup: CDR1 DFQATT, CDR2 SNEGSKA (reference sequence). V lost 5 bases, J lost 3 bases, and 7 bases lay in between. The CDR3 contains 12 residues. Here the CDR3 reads CSAQDDTGELFF. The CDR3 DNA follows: TGCAGTGCTCAGGATGACACCGGGGAGCTGTTTTTT.

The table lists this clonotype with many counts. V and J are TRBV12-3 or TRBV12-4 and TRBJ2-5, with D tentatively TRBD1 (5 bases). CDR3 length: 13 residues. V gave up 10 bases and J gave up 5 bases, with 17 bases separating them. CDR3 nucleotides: TGTGCCACCGTCCGGGCAGGGCTGGAGACCCAGTACTTC. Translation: CATVRAGLETQYF.

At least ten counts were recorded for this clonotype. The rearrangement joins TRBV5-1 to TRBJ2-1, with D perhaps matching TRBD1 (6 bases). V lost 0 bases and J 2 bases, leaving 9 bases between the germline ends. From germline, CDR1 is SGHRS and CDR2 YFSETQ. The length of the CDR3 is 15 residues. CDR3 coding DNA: TGCGCCAGCAGCTTGGGAGGACAGACCTACAATGAGCAGTTCTTC. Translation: CASSLGGQTYNEQFF.

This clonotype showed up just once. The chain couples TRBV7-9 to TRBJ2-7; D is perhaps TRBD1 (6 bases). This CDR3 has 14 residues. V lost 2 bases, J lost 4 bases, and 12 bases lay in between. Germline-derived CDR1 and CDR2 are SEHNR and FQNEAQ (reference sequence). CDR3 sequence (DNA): TGTGCCAGCAGCTTATCTGGACAGCCTTACGAGCAGTACGTC. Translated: CASSLSGQPYEQYV.

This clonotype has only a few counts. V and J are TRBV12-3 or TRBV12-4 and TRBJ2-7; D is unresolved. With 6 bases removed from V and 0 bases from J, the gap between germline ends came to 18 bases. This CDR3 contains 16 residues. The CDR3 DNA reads TGTGCCAGCAGCTTTTGGGAAGGCAGGCCCTCCTACGAGCAGTACTTC. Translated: CASSFWEGRPSYEQYF.

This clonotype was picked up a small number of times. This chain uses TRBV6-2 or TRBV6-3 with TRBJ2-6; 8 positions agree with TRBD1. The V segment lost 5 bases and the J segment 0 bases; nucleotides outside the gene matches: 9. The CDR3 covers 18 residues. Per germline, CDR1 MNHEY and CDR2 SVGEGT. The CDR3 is CASSPGTGRSSGANVLTF. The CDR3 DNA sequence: TGTGCCAGCAGTCCGGGGACAGGACGATCCTCTGGGGCCAACGTCCTGACTTTC.

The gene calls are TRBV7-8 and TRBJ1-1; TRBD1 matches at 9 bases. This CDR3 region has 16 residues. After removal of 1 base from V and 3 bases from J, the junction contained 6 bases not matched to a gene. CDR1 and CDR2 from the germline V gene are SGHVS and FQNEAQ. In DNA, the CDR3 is TGTGCCAGCAGCTTAGGGGGACAGGGCAAAGACACTGAAGCTTTCTTT. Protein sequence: CASSLGGQGKDTEAFF.

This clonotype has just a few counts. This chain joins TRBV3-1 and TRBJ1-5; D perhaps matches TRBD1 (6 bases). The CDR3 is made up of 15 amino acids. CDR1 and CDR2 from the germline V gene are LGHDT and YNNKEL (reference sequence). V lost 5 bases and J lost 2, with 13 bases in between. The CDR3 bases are TGTGCCAGCAGCGACACGTCAGGGGGCAATCAGCCCCAGCATTTT. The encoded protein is CASSDTSGGNQPQHF. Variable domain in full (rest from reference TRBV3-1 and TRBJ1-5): DTAVSQTPKYLVTQMGNDKSIKCEQNLGHDTMYWYKQDSKKFLKIMFSYNNKELIINETVPNRFSPKSPDKAHLNLHINSLELGDSAVYFCASSDTSGGNQPQHFGDGTRLSIL.